This T cell receptor (beta chain) derives from a study of tumor-infiltrating lymphocytes in primary liver carcinoma. Turning to the study itself: Resecting the tumor surgically was how the patients' primary liver carcinoma was treated. About 3.65 to 7.13 million productive TCRbeta reads were obtained from the samples, with similar numbers across tissue types.

With approximately 500 ng total RNA as template and a constant-region primer, TCR beta cDNA was made. Three nested multiplex PCR rounds, a slightly modified ARM-PCR method, built the TCR beta libraries. The opening two PCR rounds, ten to eleven cycles each, paired TRBV1-TRBV30 forward primers with a C-beta reverse primer. TCRdb reanalysed the multiplex PCR reads using MiXCR and keeps one entry per CDR3 protein. In the table there are roughly 330,000 distinct CDR3 sequences, about 65% of which are singletons. In addition to blood RNA drawn from unsorted whole blood, germline DNA was extracted. The CDR3 runs 12 residues. In the case of this clonotype: At one end, the junction sequence differs from germline, possibly due to a read error.

The chain recombines TRBV12-3 or TRBV12-4 with TRBJ2-2, with D possibly TRBD2 on 5 matching bases. The receptor was derived from a man aged 35 to 55 with primary liver carcinoma and hepatitis B virus infection. The sequencing sample was made of peripheral blood. The CDR3 spells CVSSFNTGEMFF. DNA of the CDR3: TGTGTCAGCAGTTTTAACACCGGGGAGATGTTTTTT.